Included here is one T cell receptor beta chain sequence, with context. Its antigen has not been determined. The input lacks base qualities; no much larger clone sits a single base away. V is cut back by 1 base and J by 3 bases, with 8 bases in the junction unmatched. CDR1 and CDR2 are drawn from the germline V gene: SGHVS, FQNEAQ. The CDR3, cysteine through phenylalanine, is 16 amino acids long. The kept DNA is CDR3 alone, 48 bases in frame from the first base. Sequenced using an Illumina HiSeq 2500. Quantitative 5'-RACE with molecular barcodes was the method used to prepare the TCR beta libraries. Turning to the authors' computational methods: A new computational method based on a probabilistic model of VDJ rearrangement was used to identify disease-linked TCR variants. The public reads were reanalyzed by TCRdb: fastp trimming at Q25, MiXCR alignment, in-frame beta chains only. Rows are combined by CDR3 protein, so each entry shows the most common genes and DNA. For this entry, the V and J calls and clone size follow TCRdb and not the study's own pipeline. This sample has approximately 300,000 distinct CDR3 sequences in its table, and roughly 8% of those were observed once. The top ten clones comprise 14% to 15% of the sample.

These data are taken from a study of CD8 T cells in ankylosing spondylitis (dated by TCRdb to 2017 to 2019). Background for the entire study: The study set out to find disease-linked TCR variants by profiling T cell receptor beta repertoires in ankylosing spondylitis patients and healthy donors. The full study cohort was made up of about two dozen ankylosing spondylitis patients and fewer than 120 healthy donors. Peripheral blood was sampled, and synovial fluid was also collected from ankylosing spondylitis patients.

Here is what the overall study found, with its caveats: According to the report, matched synovial fluid samples from ankylosing spondylitis patients were significantly enriched for the disease-linked clones. Some TCR beta motif variants had previously been reported in synovial fluid and blood of reactive arthritis patients, which suggested common disease-initiation mechanisms. A TCR beta motif made up of several highly homologous amino acid variants appeared to be characteristic of blood from ankylosing spondylitis patients. A CD8+ phenotype was shown by the disease-linked clones, which were found at relatively low frequencies in peripheral blood.

The chain was built from TRBV7-8 and TRBJ2-7; 8 bases in the junction line up with TRBD2. The TCR was taken from a male donor with ankylosing spondylitis. Sequenced: blood, either unsorted or a sorted T cell fraction (not recorded which). At the DNA level, the sequence is TGTGCCAGCAGCTTAGAGTTAGCGGGATCCAGCTACGAGCAGTACTTC. Translated, it reads CASSLELAGSSYEQYF.